A selection of T cell receptor beta chains follows, all from one sample in a study of blood T cells in healthy people across ages. MiXCR, run by TCRdb on the 5' RACE reads, gives a single entry per CDR3 protein. The table shows 700,000 or so distinct CDR3 sequences, with 22% occurring only once. The sample taken for sequencing was blood. These TCRs come from a man between 65 and 85 years old in good health. The CDR3 runs from the conserved cysteine through the conserved F or W. Fields, in order: V gene, D gene, clone size, J gene, CDR3 DNA, CDR3 protein. A D gene is named only where the DNA matches it firmly. Not every row has a clone size; where given, it reads once, few, many or a size class.

V gene: TRBV12-3/TRBV12-4
D gene: -
clone size: few
J gene: TRBJ1-1
CDR3 DNA: TGTGCCAGCAGTCCCGGGACGGCTGAAGCTTTCTTT
CDR3 protein: CASSPGTAEAFF

V gene: TRBV5-6
D gene: TRBD2
clone size: once
J gene: TRBJ2-5
CDR3 DNA: TGTGCCAGCAGCTTGGTTGGCGGGGGGGGACGTAGGACCCAGTACTTC
CDR3 protein: CASSLVGGGGRRTQYF

V gene: TRBV12-3/TRBV12-4
D gene: -
clone size: few
J gene: TRBJ1-6
CDR3 DNA: TGTGCCAGCAGAATCGGGACTCCGGGTAATTCACCCCTCCACTTT
CDR3 protein: CASRIGTPGNSPLHF

V gene: TRBV20-1
D gene: -
clone size: few
J gene: TRBJ1-4
CDR3 DNA: TGCAGTGCTAGAGACCGGGGGGAGTCTAATGAAAAACTGTTTTTT
CDR3 protein: CSARDRGESNEKLFF

V gene: TRBV5-1
D gene: TRBD1
clone size: few
J gene: TRBJ2-7
CDR3 DNA: TGCGCCAGCAGCATGGGACAGGCGGCCTCCTACGAGCAGTACTTC
CDR3 protein: CASSMGQAASYEQYF

V gene: TRBV5-1
D gene: -
clone size: many
J gene: TRBJ2-5
CDR3 DNA: TGCGCCAGCAGCTTGGCTCGTTATAGCGAGACCCAGTACTTC
CDR3 protein: CASSLARYSETQYF

V gene: TRBV7-8
D gene: -
clone size: -
J gene: TRBJ2-1
CDR3 DNA: TGTGCCAGCAGCTTTCAGCGGGCCAACAATGAGCAGTTCTTC
CDR3 protein: CASSFQRANNEQFF

V gene: TRBV4-3
D gene: TRBD1
clone size: once
J gene: TRBJ2-5
CDR3 DNA: TGCGCCAGCAGCCGGGGACAGTCGGGGCTAGAGACCCGGTACTTC
CDR3 protein: CASSRGQSGLETRYF

V gene: TRBV12-3/TRBV12-4
D gene: TRBD1
clone size: -
J gene: TRBJ2-1
CDR3 DNA: TGTGCCAGCAGTTTAGGGCAGGGGGTTGGCGATGAGCAGTTCTTC
CDR3 protein: CASSLGQGVGDEQFF

V gene: TRBV20-1
D gene: -
clone size: few
J gene: TRBJ2-4
CDR3 DNA: TGCAGTGCTAGAGTTGAGGACCGTACGGTTCAGTACTTC
CDR3 protein: CSARVEDRTVQYF

V gene: TRBV20-1
D gene: -
clone size: many
J gene: TRBJ2-3
CDR3 DNA: TGCAGTGCTAGCGGGGGCACAGATACGCAGTATTTT
CDR3 protein: CSASGGTDTQYF

V gene: TRBV24-1
D gene: TRBD1
clone size: -
J gene: TRBJ2-1
CDR3 DNA: TGTGCCACCAGTCCCGGGACAGGTACCTTAGGTGAGCAGTTCTTC
CDR3 protein: CATSPGTGTLGEQFF

V gene: TRBV11-3
D gene: -
clone size: few
J gene: TRBJ2-1
CDR3 DNA: TGTGCCAGCAGCTTAGGGTCAGCCTTTCTAGAGCAGTTCTTC
CDR3 protein: CASSLGSAFLEQFF

V gene: TRBV20-1
D gene: -
clone size: -
J gene: TRBJ1-5
CDR3 DNA: TGCAGTGCCCCGGCAGGGAACAATCAGCCCCAGCATTTT
CDR3 protein: CSAPAGNNQPQHF

V gene: TRBV5-1
D gene: TRBD1
clone size: few
J gene: TRBJ1-4
CDR3 DNA: TGCGCCAGCAGCTTGTCGGGACAGGGAGGTCTAGAAGAAAAACTGTTTTTT
CDR3 protein: CASSLSGQGGLEEKLFF

V gene: TRBV20-1
D gene: TRBD2
clone size: -
J gene: TRBJ2-5
CDR3 DNA: TGCAGTGCTAGAGATCAGCGGGAGGGCCTGTCAGAGACCCAGTACTTC
CDR3 protein: CSARDQREGLSETQYF

V gene: TRBV7-8
D gene: -
clone size: many
J gene: TRBJ1-2
CDR3 DNA: TGTGCCAGCAGCTCCCGGGACGGCTCTAACTATGGCTACACCTTC
CDR3 protein: CASSSRDGSNYGYTF

V gene: TRBV18
D gene: TRBD2
clone size: few
J gene: TRBJ2-1
CDR3 DNA: TGTGCCAGCTCCCCCACTAGCGGGACGGGGTTCTTC
CDR3 protein: CASSPTSGTGFF

V gene: TRBV20-1
D gene: -
clone size: few
J gene: TRBJ1-1
CDR3 DNA: TGCAGTGCTAGAGCCCACACGGTAGGGACTGAAGCTTTCTTT
CDR3 protein: CSARAHTVGTEAFF

V gene: TRBV7-6
D gene: TRBD2
clone size: -
J gene: TRBJ2-3
CDR3 DNA: TGTGCCAGCAGCCCAAGCGGGAGGGCTACAGATACGCAGTATTTT
CDR3 protein: CASSPSGRATDTQYF

V gene: TRBV4-3
D gene: TRBD2
clone size: -
J gene: TRBJ2-5
CDR3 DNA: TGCGCCAGCAGCCCTGGCGGGACTAGCGGGAGGAAAGAGACCCAGTACTTC
CDR3 protein: CASSPGGTSGRKETQYF

V gene: TRBV10-3
D gene: -
clone size: many
J gene: TRBJ2-1
CDR3 DNA: TGTGCCATCAGACCGACAGGGGAGGGTGGCAATGAGCAGTTCTTC
CDR3 protein: CAIRPTGEGGNEQFF

V gene: TRBV29-1
D gene: -
clone size: few
J gene: TRBJ2-2
CDR3 DNA: TGCAGCGTGCAACACTCAAGGGGCACCGGGGAGCTGTTTTTT
CDR3 protein: CSVQHSRGTGELFF

V gene: TRBV25-1
D gene: -
clone size: -
J gene: TRBJ2-2
CDR3 DNA: TGCGCCAGCAGTGAACCCGCGGACCCTGCGAACACCGGGGAGCTGTTTTTT
CDR3 protein: CASSEPADPANTGELFF

V gene: TRBV6-5
D gene: -
clone size: few
J gene: TRBJ1-6
CDR3 DNA: TGTGCCAGCACCCGGGGGCAGGGTAGATTGGCTTCACCCCTCCACTTT
CDR3 protein: CASTRGQGRLASPLHF

V gene: TRBV7-2
D gene: -
clone size: -
J gene: TRBJ1-2
CDR3 DNA: TGTGCCAGCAGCTTAGATGGTCAGGCCAATAACTATGGCTACACCTTC
CDR3 protein: CASSLDGQANNYGYTF

V gene: TRBV7-9
D gene: -
clone size: few
J gene: TRBJ1-1
CDR3 DNA: TGTGCCAGCAGCTTAGCGGGCCGTTACACTGAAGCTTTCTTT
CDR3 protein: CASSLAGRYTEAFF

V gene: TRBV6-1
D gene: -
clone size: few
J gene: TRBJ2-3
CDR3 DNA: TGTGCCAGCAGTGTCTTCGATACGCAGTATTTT
CDR3 protein: CASSVFDTQYF

V gene: TRBV5-1
D gene: TRBD2
clone size: -
J gene: TRBJ2-5
CDR3 DNA: TGCGCCAGCAGCCCCCACGGGACTAGCGGGGGTCAAGAGACCCAGTACTTC
CDR3 protein: CASSPHGTSGGQETQYF

V gene: TRBV7-2
D gene: TRBD2
clone size: few
J gene: TRBJ2-3
CDR3 DNA: TGTGCCAGCACCGGGAGGGCTAGCGGGAGGAGCACAGATACGCAGTATTTT
CDR3 protein: CASTGRASGRSTDTQYF

V gene: TRBV12-3/TRBV12-4
D gene: -
clone size: -
J gene: TRBJ2-3
CDR3 DNA: TGTGCCAGCAGCCCGGTCGGGAGGGGGCCCTTTGACACAGATACGCAGTATTTT
CDR3 protein: CASSPVGRGPFDTDTQYF

V gene: TRBV3-1
D gene: TRBD1
clone size: -
J gene: TRBJ2-7
CDR3 DNA: TGTGCCAGCAGCCACGACAGGGGCTACGAGCAGTACTTC
CDR3 protein: CASSHDRGYEQYF

V gene: TRBV27
D gene: TRBD1
clone size: few
J gene: TRBJ2-1
CDR3 DNA: TGTGCCAGCAGGCTAGACCCGACAGGGTTTGGGAATGAGCAGTTCTTC
CDR3 protein: CASRLDPTGFGNEQFF

V gene: TRBV5-1
D gene: -
clone size: few
J gene: TRBJ1-1
CDR3 DNA: TGCGCCAGCAGCTTGGCAGCCCGGGGGGACACTGAAGCTTTCTTT
CDR3 protein: CASSLAARGDTEAFF

V gene: TRBV11-2
D gene: -
clone size: many
J gene: TRBJ2-7
CDR3 DNA: TGTGCCAGCAGCTTAGCAGCAGGGTCAGGGTCCGAGCAGTACTTC
CDR3 protein: CASSLAAGSGSEQYF

V gene: TRBV7-9
D gene: -
clone size: -
J gene: TRBJ2-5
CDR3 DNA: TGTGCCAGCAGCTTATTAGCGCTGACCCAAGAGACCCAGTACTTC
CDR3 protein: CASSLLALTQETQYF

V gene: TRBV7-7
D gene: -
clone size: -
J gene: TRBJ2-3
CDR3 DNA: TGTGCCAGCAGCTTTGGCGGGGCCCCAGATACGCAGTATTTT
CDR3 protein: CASSFGGAPDTQYF